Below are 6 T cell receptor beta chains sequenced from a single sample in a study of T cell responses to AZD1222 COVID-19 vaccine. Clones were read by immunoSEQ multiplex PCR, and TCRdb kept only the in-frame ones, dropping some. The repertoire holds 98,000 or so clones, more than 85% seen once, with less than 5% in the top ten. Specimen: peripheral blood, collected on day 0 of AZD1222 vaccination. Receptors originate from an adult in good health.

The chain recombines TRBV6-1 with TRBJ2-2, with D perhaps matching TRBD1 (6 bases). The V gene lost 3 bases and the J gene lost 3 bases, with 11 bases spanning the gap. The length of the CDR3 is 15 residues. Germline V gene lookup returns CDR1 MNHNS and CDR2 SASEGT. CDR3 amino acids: CASSETGHHTGELFF. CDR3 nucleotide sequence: TGTGCCAGCAGTGAGACGGGACATCACACCGGGGAGCTGTTTTTT.

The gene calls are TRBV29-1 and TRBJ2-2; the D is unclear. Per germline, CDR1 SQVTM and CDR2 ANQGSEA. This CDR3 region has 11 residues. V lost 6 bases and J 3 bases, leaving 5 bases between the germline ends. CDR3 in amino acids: CSVSDTGELFF. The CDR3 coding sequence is TGCAGCGTATCGGACACCGGGGAGCTGTTTTTT.

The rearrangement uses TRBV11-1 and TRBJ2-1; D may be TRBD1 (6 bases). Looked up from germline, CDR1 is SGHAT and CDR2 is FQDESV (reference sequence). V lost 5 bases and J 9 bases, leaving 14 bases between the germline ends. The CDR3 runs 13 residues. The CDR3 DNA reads TGTGCCAGCAGCCTCCGACAGGCTTTTGAGCAGTTCTTC. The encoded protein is CASSLRQAFEQFF.

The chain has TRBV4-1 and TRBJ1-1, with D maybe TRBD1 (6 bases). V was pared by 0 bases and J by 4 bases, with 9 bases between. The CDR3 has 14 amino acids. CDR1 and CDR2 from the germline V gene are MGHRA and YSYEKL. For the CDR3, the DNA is TGCGCCAGCAGCCAAGAAGGGGGTAGCACTGAAGCTTTCTTT. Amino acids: CASSQEGGSTEAFF.

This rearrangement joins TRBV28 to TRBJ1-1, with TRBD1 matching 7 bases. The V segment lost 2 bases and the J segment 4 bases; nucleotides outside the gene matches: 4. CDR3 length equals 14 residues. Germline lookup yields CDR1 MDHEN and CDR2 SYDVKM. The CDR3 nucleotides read TGTGCCAGCAGTTTAGTGCAGGGGGGCACTGAAGCTTTCTTT. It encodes CASSLVQGGTEAFF.

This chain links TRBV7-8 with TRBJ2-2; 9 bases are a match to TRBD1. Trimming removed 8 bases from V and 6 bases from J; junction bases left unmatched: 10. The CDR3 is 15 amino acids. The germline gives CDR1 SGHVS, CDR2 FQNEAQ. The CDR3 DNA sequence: TGTGCCAGCGGACCGGGACAGGGCTTAGCCGGGGAGCTGTTTTTT. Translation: CASGPGQGLAGELFF.